This TCR beta chain emerged from a study of blood T cell repertoires in COVID-19 (dated by TCRdb to about 2020). Study-wide context: Samples from collaborators originated in the United States, Italy and Spain and spanned both the acute and convalescent phases of COVID-19. The prospective study material was composed of cDNA or gDNA derived from T cells, B-cell-depleted T cells, or PBMCs. The dataset comprised deeply sampled blood TCRbeta repertoires from subjects exposed to, actively infected with, or recovered from COVID-19. A freely available public database, intended as a resource for researchers studying the immune response to SARS-CoV-2, is where the repertoires were released. The samples were drawn from the first 160 participants of the ongoing ImmuneRACE study and from 950 to 1,500 subjects provided by 6 global collaborators. The sample metadata nearly always contained a de-identified subject ID, COVID-19 status, age in years and sex. Where available, HLA class I and class II types were obtained from metadata supplied by the sample provider rather than from assay-based typing. Study-wide findings and limitations: How much clinical and demographic metadata was included differed by source and by participant, and the metadata was provided uncurated.

Another Seattle source contributed samples from volunteer blood donors who had recovered from COVID-19. The collaborating institutions used their own protocols to collect whole blood in K2EDTA tubes. For TCRbeta analysis, collaborators shipped samples as frozen whole blood, isolated PBMCs, or DNA extracted from either of those sample types. This clone was detected once. This clone's antigen is unknown. No per-base quality is available; no much larger clone lies one base away. The CDR3 runs 11 residues from the cysteine to the phenylalanine. Only the CDR3 region is kept as DNA, spanning 33 bases read in frame from base 1. Relative to germline, V is 4 bases shorter and J is 0 bases shorter, with 4 bases between their ends. CDR1 and CDR2 were assigned from the germline V gene as SQVTM and ANQGSEA. The immunoSEQ Assay, a bias-controlled multiplex PCR, was used to amplify TCRbeta CDR3 regions from genomic DNA. Per the original workflow: Nucleated cell counts per sample were estimated from amplification of reference gene primers within the assay. Sequence reads were collapsed and filtered to measure the absolute abundance of every unique TCRbeta CDR3 rearrangement. For each sample, productive Simpson clonality was calculated as the square root of Simpson's diversity index over productive rearrangements. TCRdb mirrors the immuneACCESS table, restricted to in-frame sequences. Some clones are absent from its copies; in checked studies, under half trace to an unresolved V gene, and the reason for the others is unknown. V, J and clone size derive from that table, while D and trimming were established from the DNA sequence. The sample table contains 200,000 to 250,000 clones; only one count was recorded for roughly 88% of them. Clones ranked in the top ten supply around 2.2% of the sample.

Sequencing was done on a sample of peripheral blood. The TCR was taken from a young man who had recovered from COVID-19. This receptor chain uses TRBV29-1 and TRBJ2-7; the D gene assignment is ambiguous. CDR3 loop: CSVGSSYEQYF. DNA sequence: TGCAGCGTTGGGAGCTCCTACGAGCAGTACTTC.